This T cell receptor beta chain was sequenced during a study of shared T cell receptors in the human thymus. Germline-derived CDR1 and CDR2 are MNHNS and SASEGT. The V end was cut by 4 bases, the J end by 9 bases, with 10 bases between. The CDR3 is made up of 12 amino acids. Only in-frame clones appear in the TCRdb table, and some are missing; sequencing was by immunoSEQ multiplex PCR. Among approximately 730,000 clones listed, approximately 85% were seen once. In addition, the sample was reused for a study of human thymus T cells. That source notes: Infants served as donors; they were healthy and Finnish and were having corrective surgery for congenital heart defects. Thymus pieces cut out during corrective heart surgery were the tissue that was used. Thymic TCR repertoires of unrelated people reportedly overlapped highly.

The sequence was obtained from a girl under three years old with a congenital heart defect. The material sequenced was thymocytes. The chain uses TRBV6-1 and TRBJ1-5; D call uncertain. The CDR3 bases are TGTGCCAGCAGTGGAAAGAGGAGGCCCCAGCATTTT. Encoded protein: CASSGKRRPQHF.